This is a list of T cell receptor beta chains from one sample in a study of cytomegalovirus exposure and HLA in healthy donors. The table came from immunoSEQ multiplex PCR; TCRdb's copy has only in-frame clones and leaves some out. The sample lists roughly 130,000 clones; almost 85% were seen once. Input material: PBMCs. Receptors originate from a boy between 2 and 15 years old in good health and CMV-seronegative. The CDR3 runs from the conserved cysteine through the conserved F or W. D genes are given only for firm matches.

TRBJ1-1,-,TRBV9,CASSVRSMNTEAFF,TGTGCCAGCAGCGTACGGTCCATGAACACTGAAGCTTTCTTT
TRBJ1-2,-,TRBV12-5,CASEGFGLDYGYTF,TGTGCTAGTGAGGGGTTCGGCCTGGACTATGGCTACACCTTC
TRBJ1-5,-,TRBV7-2,CASSLAYNQPQHF,TGTGCCAGCAGCTTAGCGTACAATCAGCCCCAGCATTTT
TRBJ2-3,-,TRBV7-3,CASSPSPADTQYF,TGTGCCAGCAGCCCCTCCCCCGCAGATACGCAGTATTTT
TRBJ2-5,-,TRBV5-4,CASSSQTGPQETQYF,TGTGCCAGCAGCTCCCAGACAGGCCCGCAAGAGACCCAGTACTTC
TRBJ1-1,-,TRBV15,CATKGLNTEAFF,TGTGCCACCAAGGGGTTGAACACTGAAGCTTTCTTT
TRBJ1-1,-,TRBV27,CASSPEQGSPEAFF,TGTGCCAGCAGTCCAGAACAGGGATCCCCTGAAGCTTTCTTT
TRBJ2-1,-,TRBV25-1,CASSRAAGHNEQFF,TGTGCCAGCAGTCGGGCGGCGGGGCACAATGAGCAGTTCTTC
TRBJ1-1,TRBD1,TRBV6-1,CASSAGTGGKGTEAFF,TGTGCCAGCAGTGCCGGGACAGGGGGCAAGGGGACTGAAGCTTTCTTT
TRBJ1-2,TRBD1,TRBV6-5,CASSYRGTGANYGYTF,TGTGCCAGCAGTTACAGGGGGACAGGGGCTAACTATGGCTACACCTTC